These 22 T cell receptor beta chains originate from one sample sequenced in a study of post-analysis software for immune sequencing data. Findings and caveats of the study: A few TRBV segments occurring more often in patients than controls included TRBV5-6, TRBV5-1 and TRBV20-1.

TCR beta libraries were prepared from cDNA with unique molecular identifiers. TCRdb re-called the PCR reads through MiXCR, storing one row per CDR3 protein. Of hundreds of thousands of distinct CDR3 sequences detected, 30% appear once; the ten largest clones hold approximately 0.6%. Their target antigens are unknown. The specimen was blood. These receptors came from a girl aged 10-17 years with multiple sclerosis.

Many counts were recorded for this clonotype. The chain couples TRBV14 to TRBJ2-6, with TRBD1 as a possible D gene (6 bases). V lost 3 bases and J 0 bases, leaving 9 bases between the germline ends. The CDR3 is made up of 16 amino acids. Looked up from germline, CDR1 is SGHDN and CDR2 is FVKESK. The CDR3 spells CASSQDSSSGANVLTF. CDR3 in DNA: TGTGCCAGCAGCCAGGACAGCAGCTCTGGGGCCAACGTCCTGACTTTC.

V and J are TRBV7-8 and TRBJ2-5, with 8 bases matching TRBD2. This CDR3 contains 17 residues. Germline V gene lookup returns CDR1 SGHVS and CDR2 FQNEAQ. With V trimmed by 7 bases and J by 13 bases, 26 bases remained unmatched. The CDR3 spells CASTVRTGGRVSNELYF. CDR3 coding DNA: TGTGCCAGCACCGTTCGGACGGGGGGGAGAGTCTCCAATGAGCTGTACTTC.

This clonotype was counted only a few times. The rearrangement joins TRBV20-1 to TRBJ1-5; D uncertain. The CDR3 has 15 residues. V dropped 0 bases and J dropped 0 bases, with 9 bases sitting between them. The germline V gene has CDR1 DFQATT and CDR2 SNEGSKA (reference sequence). The CDR3 loop is CSARDMSYSNQPQHF. The CDR3 nucleotides read TGCAGTGCTAGAGATATGAGTTATAGCAATCAGCCCCAGCATTTT.

This clonotype was detected only a few times. V usage is TRBV11-2 and J usage is TRBJ1-2; TRBD1 aligns across 9 bases. Germline CDR1 SGHAT, CDR2 FQNNGV. The CDR3 has 16 amino acids. V gave up 5 bases and J gave up 3 bases; unmatched junction bases: 10. The CDR3 coding sequence is TGTGCCAGCAGCCCCCTAAAGTGGGACAGGGACTATGGCTACACCTTC. Protein sequence: CASSPLKWDRDYGYTF.

This clonotype was counted many times. The chain recombines TRBV25-1 with TRBJ2-7; 7 bases match TRBD1. The CDR3 extends over 14 amino acids. Trimming removed 2 bases from V and 4 bases from J; junction bases left unmatched: 5. From germline, CDR1 is MGHDK and CDR2 SYGVNS. The CDR3 DNA follows: TGTGCCAGCAGTGAAAAAGGGGGCGGGTACGAGCAGTACTTC. Translated, it gives CASSEKGGGYEQYF.

V usage is TRBV5-6 and J usage is TRBJ2-1, with a tentative D call TRBD2 (7 bases). Germline CDR1 SGHDT, CDR2 YYEEEE. CDR3 length: 16 residues. V was pared by 4 bases and J by 2 bases, with 16 bases between. The CDR3 bases are TGTGCCAGCAGCCCGGGCGAGGGGGGGCCCTACAATGAGCAGTTCTTC. Translated, it gives CASSPGEGGPYNEQFF.

The sample holds many counts of this clonotype. The chain joins TRBV29-1 to TRBJ2-3; the match to TRBD2 covers 11 bases. J was trimmed by 9 bases and V by 3 bases; bases with no gene match: 11. The germline CDR1 and CDR2 sequences are SQVTM and ANQGSEA. CDR3 size: 15 residues. CDR3 bases: TGCAGCGTTGACACCGGGACTAGCGGAGGTGGAACGCAGTATTTT. Its translation is CSVDTGTSGGGTQYF.

This rearrangement joins TRBV29-1 to TRBJ2-1; D unclear. Germline V gene lookup returns CDR1 SQVTM and CDR2 ANQGSEA. The V end was cut by 1 base, the J end by 6 bases, with 10 bases between. The CDR3 totals 13 residues. In nucleotides, the CDR3 is TGCAGCGTTGAAGGGACGTGGGCCAATGAGCAGTTCTTC. Residues: CSVEGTWANEQFF.

The chain links TRBV6-2 or TRBV6-3 to TRBJ1-1, with TRBD1 identical over 9 bases. CDR1 and CDR2 (germline): MNHEY, SVGEGT. Trimming took 1 base from V and 0 from J; bases not matched to a gene: 9. CDR3 length equals 18 residues. The CDR3 coding sequence is TGTGCCAGCAGTTACTTGACCGGGACAGGGTCCATGAACACTGAAGCTTTCTTT. Amino acid sequence: CASSYLTGTGSMNTEAFF.

The table lists this clonotype with a count of one. The V call is TRBV28, the J call TRBJ2-5, with TRBD2 identical over 10 bases. Germline V gene sequence: CDR1 MDHEN, CDR2 SYDVKM. V lost 3 bases to trimming and J lost 2 bases; unmatched junction nucleotides: 6. The CDR3 is 16 residues long. CDR3 loop: CASSFPLAGAQETQYF. CDR3 sequence (DNA): TGTGCCAGCAGTTTCCCCCTAGCGGGAGCACAAGAGACCCAGTACTTC.

This clonotype has more than one count but fewer than ten. V is TRBV7-9 and J is TRBJ2-3; D is unclear. The germline V gene encodes CDR1 SEHNR and CDR2 FQNEAQ (reference sequence). With 8 bases removed from V and 6 bases from J, the gap between germline ends came to 9 bases. The CDR3 totals 11 residues. As DNA, the CDR3 is TGTGCCAGCCCTAAAACGGATACGCAGTATTTT. As protein: CASPKTDTQYF.

In this sample, this clonotype turned up a few times. CDR3 nucleotides: TGCGCCAGCAGCCAAGGATTTAGCGGGATGGGATTCAATGAGCAGTTCTTC. Amino acids: CASSQGFSGMGFNEQFF. J is TRBJ2-1 and V is TRBV4-1; TRBD2 matches 8 bases. In germline, CDR1 is MGHRA, CDR2 YSYEKL. With 1 base clipped from V and 6 bases from J, the junction kept 11 bases outside the gene matches. The CDR3 covers 17 residues.

The chain couples TRBV7-2 to TRBJ2-3; 12 bases align to TRBD2. V trimming: 2 bases; J trimming: 2 bases; junction bases outside the gene matches: 5. The CDR3 has 17 residues. From germline, CDR1 is SGHTA and CDR2 FQGNSA. As DNA, the CDR3 is TGTGCCAGCAGCTTACCTGGGACTAGCGGGTTCACAGATACGCAGTATTTT. It specifies CASSLPGTSGFTDTQYF.

The chain employs TRBV28 and TRBJ2-3; D perhaps matches TRBD2 (6 bases). Trimming stripped 6 bases from V and 2 bases from J, with 30 bases between. Germline V gene lookup returns CDR1 MDHEN and CDR2 SYDVKM. The CDR3 covers 20 residues. CDR3 sequence (DNA): TGTGCCAGCAGGCGGGTATGGGGAGGAAAGGGGCCCGGCCACACAGATACGCAGTATTTT. It yields the protein CASRRVWGGKGPGHTDTQYF.

The J gene is TRBJ2-1, the V gene TRBV12-3 or TRBV12-4, with D tentatively TRBD1 or TRBD2 (5 bases each). The CDR3 spans 13 residues. V lost 7 bases to trimming and J lost 4 bases, with 11 bases between them. CDR3 DNA sequence: TGTGCCAGCACCTTGGGGGAGTACAATGAGCAGTTCTTC. Protein: CASTLGEYNEQFF.

This chain joins TRBV12-3 or TRBV12-4 and TRBJ2-2; tentative D call: TRBD2 (5 bases). The V gene lost 5 bases and the J gene lost 4 bases, with 11 bases spanning the gap. There are 14 residues in the CDR3. The DNA of the CDR3 is TGTGCCAGCAGTCCCTCGGGGAGCACCGGGGAGCTGTTTTTT. Its protein is CASSPSGSTGELFF.

This sequence joins TRBV20-1 and TRBJ1-2; possible D gene TRBD1, 5 bases. Germline V gene lookup returns CDR1 DFQATT and CDR2 SNEGSKA (reference sequence). V dropped 6 bases and J dropped 0 bases, with 11 bases sitting between them. The CDR3 loop spans 13 amino acids. CDR3 nucleotide sequence: TGCAGTGCGACCCAGGGAGCTAACTATGGCTACACCTTC. Translating gives CSATQGANYGYTF.

In this sample, this clonotype turned up once. In DNA form, the CDR3 reads TGTGCCAGCAGCCAATCGGGGGGGGCCGCCTACAATGAGCAGTTCTTC. Amino acid sequence: CASSQSGGAAYNEQFF. V is TRBV16 and J is TRBJ2-1, with D tentatively TRBD2 (7 bases). Trimming cost V 0 bases and J 2 bases, with 11 bases left between them. CDR1 KGHSY and CDR2 FQNENV come from the germline V gene. This CDR3 is 16 amino acids long.

The chain combines TRBV28 with TRBJ2-7, with 7 bases identical to TRBD2. The germline V gene has CDR1 MDHEN and CDR2 SYDVKM. This CDR3 contains 16 residues. Trimming at V came to 6 bases and at J to 7 bases, leaving 18 bases not matched to a gene. In DNA form, the CDR3 reads TGTGCCAGCAGCCCTGCCTTGGGGGAGGGGAGAAGGGAGCAGTACTTC. Its translation: CASSPALGEGRREQYF.

This CDR3 is CASSLVRRGTDTQYF. The CDR3, as DNA: TGCGCCAGCAGCTTGGTGCGGCGGGGTACAGATACGCAGTATTTT. The rearrangement uses TRBV5-1 and TRBJ2-3, with a tentative D call TRBD2 (6 bases). The CDR3 covers 15 residues. Germline V gene sequence: CDR1 SGHRS, CDR2 YFSETQ. The V end lost 0 bases, the J end lost 3 bases, and 11 bases lay between the germline ends. Looking up the rest from reference TRBV5-1 and TRBJ2-3 gives the full variable domain: KAGVTQTPRYLIKTRGQQVTLSCSPISGHRSVSWYQQTPGQGLQFLFEYFSETQRNKGNFPGRFSGRQFSNSRSEMNVSTLELGDSALYLCASSLVRRGTDTQYFGPGTRLTVL.

This clonotype showed up just a few times. CDR3 sequence: CASSSRDRGLVTEAFF. CDR3 nucleotides: TGCGCCAGCAGCTCCCGGGACAGGGGGCTTGTCACTGAAGCTTTCTTT. V usage is TRBV5-1 and J usage is TRBJ1-1; 12 bases are shared with TRBD1. The CDR3 extends over 16 amino acids. Germline values: CDR1 SGHRS, CDR2 YFSETQ. Trimming cost V 3 bases and J 4 bases; bases outside gene matches: 7. The entire variable domain, with the rest obtained from reference TRBV5-1 and TRBJ1-1, is as follows: KAGVTQTPRYLIKTRGQQVTLSCSPISGHRSVSWYQQTPGQGLQFLFEYFSETQRNKGNFPGRFSGRQFSNSRSEMNVSTLELGDSALYLCASSSRDRGLVTEAFFGQGTRLTVV.

V and J are TRBV7-2 and TRBJ2-1; the match to TRBD2 covers 12 bases. This CDR3 is built from 15 residues. CDR1 and CDR2 (germline): SGHTA, FQGNSA. The V and J ends lost 5 bases and 7 bases, in that order; junction bases with no gene match: 6. CDR3 residues: CASSPVGLAGNEQFF. For the CDR3, the DNA is TGTGCCAGCAGCCCGGTAGGACTAGCGGGAAATGAGCAGTTCTTC.